This T cell receptor (beta chain) was profiled in a study of beta chain features in type 1 diabetes. The authors reverse transcribed all of the isolated RNA, so sequencing captured expressed TCRB transcripts. The protocol was immunoSEQ multiplex PCR, while the TCRdb copy is restricted to in-frame clones and leaves out a portion. The repertoire includes about 40,000 clones, around 49% of them detected once, and around 0.7% sits in the top ten. The CDR3 loop spans 14 amino acids. The germline V gene encodes CDR1 SGHRS and CDR2 YFSETQ. Notes on the study in general: Researchers reported that naive, central memory and Treg TCRB repertoires appeared more similar in patients than in healthy donors.

Notes on this clone: As yet, its antigen is unknown. The same CDR3 arises from other DNA sequences in this sample as well.

The rearrangement joins TRBV5-1 to TRBJ2-1, with 9 bases matching TRBD2. The sample was central memory CD4+ T cells from blood. The receptor was isolated from a woman aged 18-29 years in good health. DNA of the CDR3: TGCCTAAGCAGTGAGCGGGGGGTCCGTGGTGAGCAGTTCTTC. It encodes CLSSERGVRGEQFF.